This T cell receptor beta chain came from a study of blood T cell repertoires in COVID-19. Overall study: Acute-phase and convalescent COVID-19 samples originated in the United States, Italy and Spain. T cells, B-cell-depleted T cells, or PBMCs supplied cDNA or gDNA.

CDR1 is MNHEY, CDR2 SMNVEV, per germline (reference sequence). The V and J ends lost 5 bases and 2 bases, in that order; junction bases with no gene match: 7. The CDR3 is made up of 15 amino acids. Authors' analysis steps: Nucleated cell number was recorded as an estimate derived from reference gene primer amplification. Repertoires were generated with immunoSEQ multiplex PCR, while TCRdb's copy carries only in-frame clones and drops some. V and J calls and clone size are those listed in that table; D and trimming were worked out from the DNA. The repertoire holds around 150,000 clones, around 80% seen once, with roughly 20% in the top ten.

The sequenced sample consisted of peripheral blood. The chain uses TRBV27 and TRBJ2-5, with 8 positions matching TRBD2. This TCR was sampled from an elderly woman with acute or convalescent COVID-19. CDR3 nucleotides: TGTGCCAGCAGTACAACTAGCGGTGGTCAAGAGACCCAGTACTTC. This gives the protein CASSTTSGGQETQYF.